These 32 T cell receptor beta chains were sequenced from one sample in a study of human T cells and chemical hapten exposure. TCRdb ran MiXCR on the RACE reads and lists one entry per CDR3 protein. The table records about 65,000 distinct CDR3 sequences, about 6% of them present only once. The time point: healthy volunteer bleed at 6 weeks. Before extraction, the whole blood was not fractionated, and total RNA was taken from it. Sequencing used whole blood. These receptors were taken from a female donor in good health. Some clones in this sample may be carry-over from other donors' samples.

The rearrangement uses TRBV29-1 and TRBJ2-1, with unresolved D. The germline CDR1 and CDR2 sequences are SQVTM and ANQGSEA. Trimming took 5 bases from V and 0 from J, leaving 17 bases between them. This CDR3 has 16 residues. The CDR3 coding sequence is TGCAGCGTTCGGTCTCGGGCAGTGAGCTCCTACAATGAGCAGTTCTTC. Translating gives CSVRSRAVSSYNEQFF.

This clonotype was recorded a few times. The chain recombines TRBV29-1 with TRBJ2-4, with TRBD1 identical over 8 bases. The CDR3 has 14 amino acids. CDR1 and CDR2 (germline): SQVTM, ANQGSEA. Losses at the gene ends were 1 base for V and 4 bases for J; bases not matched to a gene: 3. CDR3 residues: CSVEVRGQKNIQYF. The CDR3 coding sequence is TGCAGCGTTGAAGTCAGGGGGCAGAAAAACATTCAGTACTTC.

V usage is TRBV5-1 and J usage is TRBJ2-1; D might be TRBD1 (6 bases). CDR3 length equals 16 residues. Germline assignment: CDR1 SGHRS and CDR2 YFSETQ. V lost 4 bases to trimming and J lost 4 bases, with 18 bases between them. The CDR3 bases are TGCGCCAGCAGCACGACAGGCCACGGGATTTACAATGAGCAGTTCTTC. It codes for CASSTTGHGIYNEQFF.

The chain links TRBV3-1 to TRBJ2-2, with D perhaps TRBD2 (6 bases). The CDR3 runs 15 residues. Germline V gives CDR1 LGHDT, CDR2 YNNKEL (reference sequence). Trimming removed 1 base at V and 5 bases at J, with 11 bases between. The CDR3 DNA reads TGTGCCAGCAGCCAAGTTGCGGGGCGGACCGGGGAGCTGTTTTTT. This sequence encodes CASSQVAGRTGELFF.

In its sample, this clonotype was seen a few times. The CDR3 loop is CASSSDGPYGYTF. As DNA, the CDR3 is TGTGCCAGCAGCTCGGACGGCCCCTATGGCTACACCTTC. The chain uses TRBV13 and TRBJ1-2; D is unclear. Germline V CDR1 and CDR2: PRHDT, FYEKMQ (reference sequence). The CDR3 has 13 residues. V was cut by 4 bases and J by 4 bases, with 10 bases left in between.

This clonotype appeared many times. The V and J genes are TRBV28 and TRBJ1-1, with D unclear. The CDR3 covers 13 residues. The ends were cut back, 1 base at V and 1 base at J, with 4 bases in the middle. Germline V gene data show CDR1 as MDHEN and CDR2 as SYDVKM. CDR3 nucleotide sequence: TGTGCCAGCAGTTTATACCGGAACACTGAAGCTTTCTTT. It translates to CASSLYRNTEAFF.

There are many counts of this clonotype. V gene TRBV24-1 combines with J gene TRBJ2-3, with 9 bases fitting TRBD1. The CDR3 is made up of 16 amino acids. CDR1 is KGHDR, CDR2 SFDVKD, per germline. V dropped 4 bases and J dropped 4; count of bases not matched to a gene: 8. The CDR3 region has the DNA TGTGCCACCAGTGACTCCGGACAGGGGAAGGCAGATACGCAGTATTTT. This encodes CATSDSGQGKADTQYF.

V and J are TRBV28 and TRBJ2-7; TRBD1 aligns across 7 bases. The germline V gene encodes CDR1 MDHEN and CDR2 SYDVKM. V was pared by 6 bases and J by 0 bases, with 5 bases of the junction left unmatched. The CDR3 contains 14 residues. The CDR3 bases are TGTGCCAGCAGCAAGGGACAGAGCTCCTACGAGCAGTACTTC. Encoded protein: CASSKGQSSYEQYF.

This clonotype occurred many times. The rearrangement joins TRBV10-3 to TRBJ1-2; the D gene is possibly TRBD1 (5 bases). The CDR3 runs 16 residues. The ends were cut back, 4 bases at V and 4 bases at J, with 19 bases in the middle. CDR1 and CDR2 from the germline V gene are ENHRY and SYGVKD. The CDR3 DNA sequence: TGTGCCATCAGTGCATCGGGACTCCCGGGACCCTATGGCTACACCTTC. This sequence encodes CAISASGLPGPYGYTF.

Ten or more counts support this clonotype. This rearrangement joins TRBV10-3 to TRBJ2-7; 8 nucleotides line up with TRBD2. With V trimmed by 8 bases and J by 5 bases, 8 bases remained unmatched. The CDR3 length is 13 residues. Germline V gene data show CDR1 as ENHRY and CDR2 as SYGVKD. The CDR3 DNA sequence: TGTGCCATCCGACCCCCGGGACTAGACGAGCAGTACTTC. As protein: CAIRPPGLDEQYF.

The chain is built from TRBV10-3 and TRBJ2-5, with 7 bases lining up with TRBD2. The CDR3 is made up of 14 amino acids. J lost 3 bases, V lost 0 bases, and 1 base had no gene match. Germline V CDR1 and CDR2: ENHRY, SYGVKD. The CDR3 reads CAISESAGEETQYF. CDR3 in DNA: TGTGCCATCAGTGAGTCGGCGGGAGAAGAGACCCAGTACTTC.

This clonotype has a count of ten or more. Written as DNA, the CDR3 is TGTGCCTTCTCCGGGACAGTCGGTGAAAAACTGTTTTTT. This codes for CAFSGTVGEKLFF. This chain links TRBV30 with TRBJ1-4, with 7 bases that match TRBD1. V lost 7 bases, J lost 7 bases, and 9 bases stayed unmatched. The CDR3 covers 13 residues. CDR1 is GTSNPN and CDR2 is SVGIG in the germline V gene (reference sequence).

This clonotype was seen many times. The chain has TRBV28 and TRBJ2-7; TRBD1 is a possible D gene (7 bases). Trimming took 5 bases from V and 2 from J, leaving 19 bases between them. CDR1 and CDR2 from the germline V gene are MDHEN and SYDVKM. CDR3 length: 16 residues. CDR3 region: CASSMLGGQNTYEQYF. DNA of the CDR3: TGTGCCAGCAGTATGTTGGGGGGACAGAACACCTACGAGCAGTACTTC.

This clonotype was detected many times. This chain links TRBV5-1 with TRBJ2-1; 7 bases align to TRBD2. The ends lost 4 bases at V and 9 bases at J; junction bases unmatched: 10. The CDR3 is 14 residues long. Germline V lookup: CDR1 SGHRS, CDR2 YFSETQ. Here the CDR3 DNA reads TGCGCCAGCAGCCCTCCAGGGACTATAAGTGAGCAGTTCTTC. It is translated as CASSPPGTISEQFF.

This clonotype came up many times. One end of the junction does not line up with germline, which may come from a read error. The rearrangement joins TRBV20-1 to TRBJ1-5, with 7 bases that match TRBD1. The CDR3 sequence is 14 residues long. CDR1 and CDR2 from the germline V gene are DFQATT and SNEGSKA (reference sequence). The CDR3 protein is CSVTRQGSDQPQHF. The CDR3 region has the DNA TGCAGTGTCACTCGACAGGGTAGCGATCAGCCCCAGCATTTT.

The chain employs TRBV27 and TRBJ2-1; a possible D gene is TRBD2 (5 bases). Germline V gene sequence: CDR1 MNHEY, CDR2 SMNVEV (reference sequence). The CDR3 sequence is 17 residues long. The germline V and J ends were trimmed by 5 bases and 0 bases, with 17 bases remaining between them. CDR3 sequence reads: CASSPLDLPSSYNEQFF. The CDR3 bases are TGTGCCAGCAGTCCACTGGACTTACCGAGCTCCTACAATGAGCAGTTCTTC.

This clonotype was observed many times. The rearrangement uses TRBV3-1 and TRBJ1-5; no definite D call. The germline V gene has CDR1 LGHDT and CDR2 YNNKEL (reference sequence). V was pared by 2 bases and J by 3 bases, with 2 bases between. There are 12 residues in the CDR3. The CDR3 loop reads CASSQNNQPQHF. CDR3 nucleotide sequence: TGTGCCAGCAGCCAAAACAATCAGCCCCAGCATTTT.

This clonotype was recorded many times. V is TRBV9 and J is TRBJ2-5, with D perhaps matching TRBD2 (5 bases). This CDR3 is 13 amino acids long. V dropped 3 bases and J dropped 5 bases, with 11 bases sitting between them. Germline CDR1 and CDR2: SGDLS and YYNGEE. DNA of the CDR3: TGTGCCAGCAGCGAGTCGAGAGGGGAGACCCAGTACTTC. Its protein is CASSESRGETQYF.

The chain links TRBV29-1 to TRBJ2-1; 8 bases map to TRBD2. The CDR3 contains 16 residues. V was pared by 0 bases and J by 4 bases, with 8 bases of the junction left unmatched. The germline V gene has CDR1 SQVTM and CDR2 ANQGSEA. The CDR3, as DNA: TGCAGCGTTGAAGAAAGAGGCGGGAGGTTTTACAATGAGCAGTTCTTC. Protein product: CSVEERGGRFYNEQFF.

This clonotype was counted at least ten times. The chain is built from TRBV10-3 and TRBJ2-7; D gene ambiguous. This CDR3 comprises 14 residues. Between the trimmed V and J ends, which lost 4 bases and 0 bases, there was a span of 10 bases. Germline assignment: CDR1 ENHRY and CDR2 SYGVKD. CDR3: CAISARGDSYEQYF. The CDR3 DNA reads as TGTGCCATCAGTGCCCGTGGGGACTCCTACGAGCAGTACTTC.

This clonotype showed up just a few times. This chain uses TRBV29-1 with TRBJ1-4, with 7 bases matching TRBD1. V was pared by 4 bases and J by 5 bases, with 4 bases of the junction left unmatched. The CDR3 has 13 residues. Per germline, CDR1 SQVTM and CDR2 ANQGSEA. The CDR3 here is CSVAGQTNEKLFF. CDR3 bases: TGCAGCGTTGCGGGACAGACAAATGAAAAACTGTTTTTT.

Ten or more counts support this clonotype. The CDR3 loop reads CATGYEQYF. In DNA, the CDR3 is TGTGCCACTGGATACGAGCAGTACTTC. The chain recombines TRBV21-1 with TRBJ2-7. TRBV21-1 is classified as a pseudogene. This CDR3 has 9 amino acids.

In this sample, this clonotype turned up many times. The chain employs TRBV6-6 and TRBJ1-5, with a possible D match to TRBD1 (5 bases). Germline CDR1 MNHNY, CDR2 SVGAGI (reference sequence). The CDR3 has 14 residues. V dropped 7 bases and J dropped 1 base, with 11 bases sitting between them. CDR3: CASNTGFSNQPQHF. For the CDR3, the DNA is TGTGCCAGCAATACAGGTTTCAGCAATCAGCCCCAGCATTTT.

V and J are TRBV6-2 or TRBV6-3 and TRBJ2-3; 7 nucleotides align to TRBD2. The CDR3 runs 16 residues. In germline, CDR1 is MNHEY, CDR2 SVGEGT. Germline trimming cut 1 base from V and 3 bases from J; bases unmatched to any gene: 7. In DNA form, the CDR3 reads TGTGCCAGCAGTTACTGGGGAGCGGGATCGACAGATACGCAGTATTTT. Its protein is CASSYWGAGSTDTQYF.

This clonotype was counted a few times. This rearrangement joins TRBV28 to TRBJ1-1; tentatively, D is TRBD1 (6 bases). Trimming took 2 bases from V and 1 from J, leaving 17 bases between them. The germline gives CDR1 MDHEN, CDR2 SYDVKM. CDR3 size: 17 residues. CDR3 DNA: TGTGCCAGCAGTTTACGGCGCACCGGGACACAGAACACTGAAGCTTTCTTT. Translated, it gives CASSLRRTGTQNTEAFF.

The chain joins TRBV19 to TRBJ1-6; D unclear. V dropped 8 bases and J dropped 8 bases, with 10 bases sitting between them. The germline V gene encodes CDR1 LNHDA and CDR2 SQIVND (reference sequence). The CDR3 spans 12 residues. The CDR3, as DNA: TGTGCCAGTTCGGATCAGGATTCACCCCTCCACTTT. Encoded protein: CASSDQDSPLHF.

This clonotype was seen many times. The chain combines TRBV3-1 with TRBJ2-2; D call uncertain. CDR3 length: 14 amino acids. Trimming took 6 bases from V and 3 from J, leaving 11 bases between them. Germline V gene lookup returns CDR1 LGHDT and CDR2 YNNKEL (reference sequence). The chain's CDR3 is CASRTGPDTGELFF. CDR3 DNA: TGTGCCAGCAGGACCGGGCCCGACACCGGGGAGCTGTTTTTT.

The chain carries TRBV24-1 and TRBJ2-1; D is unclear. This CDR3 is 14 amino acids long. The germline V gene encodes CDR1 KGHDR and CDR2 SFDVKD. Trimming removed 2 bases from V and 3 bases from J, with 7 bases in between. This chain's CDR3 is CATSDSTDYNEQFF. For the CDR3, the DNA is TGTGCCACCAGTGATTCGACGGACTACAATGAGCAGTTCTTC.

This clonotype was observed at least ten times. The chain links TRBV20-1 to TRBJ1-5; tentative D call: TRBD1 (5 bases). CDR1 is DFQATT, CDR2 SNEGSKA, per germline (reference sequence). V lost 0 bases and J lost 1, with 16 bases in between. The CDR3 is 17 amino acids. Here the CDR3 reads CSARDQRGGRSNQPQHF. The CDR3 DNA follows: TGCAGTGCTAGAGATCAAAGGGGAGGGAGGAGCAATCAGCCCCAGCATTTT.

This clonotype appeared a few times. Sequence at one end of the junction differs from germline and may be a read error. The CDR3 spells CASSLDSGGDQPQHF. CDR3 DNA: TGTGCCAGCAGCTTAGATTCGGGGGGCGATCAGCCTCAGCATTTT. The chain employs TRBV7-2 and TRBJ1-5, with D perhaps TRBD1 (6 bases). There are 15 residues in the CDR3. Per the germline V gene, CDR1 is SGHTA and CDR2 is FQGNSA.

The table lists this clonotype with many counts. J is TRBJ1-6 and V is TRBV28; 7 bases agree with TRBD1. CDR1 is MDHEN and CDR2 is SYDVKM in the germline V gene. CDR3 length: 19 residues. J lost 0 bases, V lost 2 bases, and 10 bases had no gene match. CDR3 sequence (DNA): TGTGCCAGCAGTTTACCCGGGACAGCAGCGAGCTCCTATAATTCACCCCTCCACTTT. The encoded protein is CASSLPGTAASSYNSPLHF. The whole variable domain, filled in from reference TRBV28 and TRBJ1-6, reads DVKVTQSSRYLVKRTGEKVFLECVQDMDHENMFWYRQDPGLGLRLIYFSYDVKMKEKGDIPEGYSVSREKKERFSLILESASTNQTSMYLCASSLPGTAASSYNSPLHFGNGTRLTVT.

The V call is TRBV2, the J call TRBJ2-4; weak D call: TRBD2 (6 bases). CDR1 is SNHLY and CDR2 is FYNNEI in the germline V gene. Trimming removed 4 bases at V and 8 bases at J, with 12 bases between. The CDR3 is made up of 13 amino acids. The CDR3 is CASSGGGMDIQYF. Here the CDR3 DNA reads TGTGCCAGCAGTGGGGGAGGCATGGACATTCAGTACTTC.